The 14 T cell receptor delta chains given below trace back to one sample, sequenced in a study of human gamma delta and Vdelta1 T cells. TCRdb called clones from the PCR reads again using CATT. The table lists 5,000 to 8,000 delta-chain clones, roughly 40% of them singletons. These TCRs' antigens remain unknown. What was sequenced was Vdelta1 gamma-delta T cells from blood grown in culture (DOT cells). These receptors were collected from a human donor in good health.

The rearrangement joins TRDV1 to TRDJ1; TRDD1 might be the D (6 bases). With 2 bases removed from V and 4 bases from J, the gap between germline ends came to 29 bases. This CDR3 comprises 20 residues. The V gene's germline CDR1 is TSWWSYY and CDR2 QGS. CDR3 coding DNA: TGTGCTCTTGGGGAAGGCCCCAAAGTCGGGGTGGGGAAATACGGCGATAAACTCATCTTT. The encoded protein is CALGEGPKVGVGKYGDKLIF.

In its sample, this clone was seen once. V is TRDV1 and J is TRDJ1; 8 bases match TRDD3. J was trimmed by 1 base and V by 4 bases; bases with no gene match: 23. In germline, CDR1 is TSWWSYY, CDR2 QGS. This CDR3 contains 21 residues. The CDR3, as DNA: TGTGCTCTTGGGGCTGCTCCCCGAATTCGGTCACTGGGGGCTCTCACCGATAAACTCATCTTT. Its translation is CALGAAPRIRSLGALTDKLIF.

The chain links TRDV1 to TRDJ1; 7 nucleotides line up with TRDD3. Germline CDR1 reads TSWWSYY; CDR2 reads QGS. This CDR3 has 23 residues. V dropped 0 bases and J dropped 2; count of bases not matched to a gene: 27. The CDR3 region has the DNA TGTGCTCTTGGGGAACTAGGGAAGCAGTCGCCCCTACTGGGGTCATACGGGACCGATAAACTCATCTTT. Its protein is CALGELGKQSPLLGSYGTDKLIF.

The chain couples TRDV1 to TRDJ1; TRDD3 aligns across 7 bases. CDR1 and CDR2 (germline): TSWWSYY, QGS. With 3 bases clipped from V and 2 bases from J, the junction kept 15 bases outside the gene matches. The CDR3 extends over 18 amino acids. CDR3 coding DNA: TGTGCTCTTGGGGATCATGACCGAAGGGTACTGGGGACCGATAAACTCATCTTT. As protein: CALGDHDRRVLGTDKLIF.

This clone was seen a few times. J is TRDJ1 and V is TRDV1, with 8 bases fitting TRDD3. CDR3 length: 18 residues. CDR1 and CDR2 (germline): TSWWSYY, QGS. Losses at the gene ends were 0 bases for V and 0 bases for J; bases not matched to a gene: 9. This CDR3 is CALGELGLGEPYTDKLIF. The CDR3 DNA is TGTGCTCTTGGGGAACTAGGTCTGGGGGAACCGTACACCGATAAACTCATCTTT.

The chain joins TRDV1 to TRDJ1; 10 bases align to TRDD3. V was pared by 5 bases and J by 4 bases, with 13 bases of the junction left unmatched. This CDR3 contains 17 residues. Germline V gene lookup returns CDR1 TSWWSYY and CDR2 QGS. The CDR3 sequence is CALGSLTGGSFCDKLIF. DNA of the CDR3: TGTGCTCTTGGGTCCCTTACTGGGGGATCTTTTTGCGATAAACTCATCTTT.

This clone was seen once. V gene TRDV1 combines with J gene TRDJ4; 8 positions agree with TRDD3. After removal of 9 bases from V and 0 bases from J, the junction contained 36 bases not matched to a gene. From germline, CDR1 is TSWWSYY and CDR2 QGS. The CDR3 covers 23 residues. CDR3 loop: CALDVLRRRSPGGKTGETRPLIF. The CDR3, as DNA: TGTGCTCTCGACGTTCTGCGGCGTCGCTCCCCTGGGGGAAAAACCGGTGAGACCAGACCCCTGATCTTT.

The V and J genes are TRDV1 and TRDJ1; 13 bases are shared with TRDD3. The CDR3 covers 19 residues. The germline V gene has CDR1 TSWWSYY and CDR2 QGS. V dropped 4 bases and J dropped 2; count of bases not matched to a gene: 13. CDR3 in amino acids: CALGGWELILGDTTDKLIF. CDR3 bases: TGTGCTCTTGGGGGGTGGGAACTCATACTGGGGGATACGACCGATAAACTCATCTTT.

J is TRDJ2 and V is TRDV1, with a weak D call TRDD3 (6 bases). Trimming stripped 1 base from V and 1 base from J, with 13 bases between. This CDR3 contains 17 residues. Per germline, CDR1 TSWWSYY and CDR2 QGS. Written as DNA, the CDR3 is TGTGCTCTTGGGGAACGTGGGGGCCCCTTTTTGACAGCACAACTCTTCTTT. Residues: CALGERGGPFLTAQLFF.

The J gene is TRDJ1, the V gene TRDV1; TRDD3 might be the D (6 bases). CDR1 is TSWWSYY and CDR2 is QGS in the germline V gene. Trimming cost V 1 base and J 0 bases, with 30 bases left between them. This CDR3 is built from 22 residues. The CDR3 region has the DNA TGTGCTCTTGGGGAACGAAGGCCCTTTCCTGCCGTACTGGGCCTGTACACCGATAAACTCATCTTT. This codes for CALGERRPFPAVLGLYTDKLIF.

The rearrangement joins TRDV1 to TRDJ1, with D uncertain. V lost 1 base, J lost 7 bases, and 25 bases lay in between. CDR3 length: 18 residues. Germline V gene lookup returns CDR1 TSWWSYY and CDR2 QGS. DNA of the CDR3: TGTGCTCTTGGGGAACAAGTTTCCGTCAGAACCGGAGGAGGTAAACTCATCTTT. Translated: CALGEQVSVRTGGGKLIF.

The genes are TRDV1 and TRDJ1; D tentatively reads TRDD2 or TRDD3 (5 bases each). Trimming shortened V by 4 bases and J by 10 bases, and 25 bases separated the two germline ends. The CDR3 runs 16 residues. The germline V gene encodes CDR1 TSWWSYY and CDR2 QGS. CDR3 sequence reads: CALGVTGPNSFGGLIF. The CDR3 nucleotides read TGTGCTCTTGGGGTAACCGGACCTAATTCCTTCGGGGGACTCATCTTT.

Turning to this clone: Other DNA sequences in this specimen translate into the identical CDR3. The chain carries TRDV1 and TRDJ1, with unresolved D. Trimming took 3 bases from V and 2 from J, leaving 19 bases between them. This CDR3 has 17 residues. From germline, CDR1 is TSWWSYY and CDR2 QGS. The CDR3 nucleotides read TGTGCTCTTGGGGAGCCTCCGAAGTATAAAGGGACCGATAAACTCATCTTT. Its protein is CALGEPPKYKGTDKLIF.

The chain links TRDV1 to TRDJ3; D possibly corresponds to TRDD2 (5 bases). Trimming shortened V by 0 bases and J by 0 bases, and 24 bases separated the two germline ends. The germline V gene has CDR1 TSWWSYY and CDR2 QGS. The CDR3 is 23 amino acids. The CDR3 reads CALGELRLPTLDPSSWDTRQMFF. In DNA, the CDR3 is TGTGCTCTTGGGGAACTTAGGCTACCTACCCTCGATCCTAGCTCCTGGGACACCCGACAGATGTTTTTC.